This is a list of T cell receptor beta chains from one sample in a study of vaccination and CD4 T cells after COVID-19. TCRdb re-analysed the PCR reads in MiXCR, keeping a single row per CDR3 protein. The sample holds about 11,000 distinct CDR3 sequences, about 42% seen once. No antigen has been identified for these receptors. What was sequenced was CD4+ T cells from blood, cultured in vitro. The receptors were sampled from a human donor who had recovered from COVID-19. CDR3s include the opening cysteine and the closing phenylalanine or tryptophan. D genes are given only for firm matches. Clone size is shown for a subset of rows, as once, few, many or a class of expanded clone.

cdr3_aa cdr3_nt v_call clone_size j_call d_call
CASSLDSANYGYTF TGTGCCAGCAGCTTAGACTCAGCTAACTATGGCTACACCTTC TRBV7-6 few TRBJ1-2 NA
CASSIFLKGSPLHF TGTGCCAGTAGTATTTTCCTGAAGGGATCACCCCTCCACTTT TRBV19 NA TRBJ1-6 NA
CSAHVRGGHNSPLHF TGCAGTGCTCACGTGAGGGGGGGGCATAATTCACCCCTCCACTTT TRBV20-1 few TRBJ1-6 NA
CASSIAAGGSLLYNEQFF TGTGCCAGTAGTATAGCGGCGGGTGGGAGCTTACTTTACAATGAGCAGTTCTTC TRBV19 NA TRBJ2-1 NA
CAISVQGDTEAFF TGTGCCATCAGTGTACAGGGGGACACTGAAGCTTTCTTT TRBV10-3 once TRBJ1-1 TRBD1
CASSSKGLAGLEIYEQYF TGTGCCAGCAGCTCCAAAGGACTAGCGGGCTTGGAAATCTACGAGCAGTACTTC TRBV11-3 few TRBJ2-7 TRBD2
CASSVGESSYNEQFF TGTGCCAGCAGCGTAGGGGAGAGCTCCTACAATGAGCAGTTCTTC TRBV5-8 NA TRBJ2-1 NA
CASSPGLTGIYGYTF TGTGCCAGCAGCCCGGGATTGACCGGGATCTATGGCTACACCTTC TRBV28 NA TRBJ1-2 NA
CASRSTIRGGYTF TGTGCCAGCAGGTCGACAATTCGGGGTGGCTACACCTTC TRBV28 NA TRBJ1-2 NA
CSARVPSLIPYEQYF TGCAGTGCTAGAGTTCCGTCCTTGATCCCCTACGAGCAGTACTTC TRBV20-1 NA TRBJ2-7 NA
CASSLGQNSPLHF TGTGCCAGCAGCTTAGGGCAGAATTCACCCCTCCACTTT TRBV7-3 NA TRBJ1-6 NA
CASSPGQGAGYEQYF TGTGCCAGCTCACCGGGACAGGGGGCAGGCTACGAGCAGTACTTC TRBV18 NA TRBJ2-7 TRBD1
CASSSLQGGYTGELFF TGTGCCAGCAGCTCCCTTCAAGGGGGCTACACCGGGGAGCTGTTTTTT TRBV7-3 NA TRBJ2-2 TRBD1
CASSLGEWTGAYNEQFF TGTGCCAGCAGCTTAGGCGAGTGGACAGGGGCCTACAATGAGCAGTTCTTC TRBV7-9 few TRBJ2-1 TRBD1
CASSLGARENQPQHF TGTGCCAGCAGCTTAGGAGCCAGAGAGAATCAGCCCCAGCATTTT TRBV7-2 NA TRBJ1-5 NA
CASSQDRVANEQFF TGTGCCAGCAGTCAGGACAGGGTCGCTAATGAGCAGTTCTTC TRBV6-1 NA TRBJ2-1 TRBD1
CASSSRAGLAGRETQYF TGTGCCAGCAGCTCCCGCGCTGGACTAGCGGGGAGAGAGACCCAGTACTTC TRBV11-3 few TRBJ2-5 TRBD2
CASSSGALPYNEQFF TGTGCCAGCAGCTCGGGGGCGCTCCCCTACAATGAGCAGTTCTTC TRBV7-9 NA TRBJ2-1 NA
CAISNELAGSYEQYF TGTGCCATCAGCAATGAACTAGCGGGATCCTACGAGCAGTACTTC TRBV10-3 NA TRBJ2-7 TRBD2
CASSLGVNEKLFF TGTGCCAGCAGCTTAGGGGTGAATGAAAAACTGTTTTTT TRBV7-9 few TRBJ1-4 NA
CASSRNLRLAGGTGELFF TGTGCCAGCAGCCGGAATCTCCGACTAGCGGGGGGCACCGGGGAGCTGTTTTTT TRBV4-2 NA TRBJ2-2 TRBD2
CSARETLMGNTGELFF TGCAGTGCTAGAGAAACCCTGATGGGGAACACCGGGGAGCTGTTTTTT TRBV20-1 NA TRBJ2-2 NA
CASAQRQELAEQYF TGTGCCAGCGCTCAGAGACAGGAACTAGCCGAGCAGTACTTC TRBV6-2/TRBV6-3 few TRBJ2-7 NA
CASSIQGDNQPQHF TGTGCCAGCAGCATACAGGGCGACAATCAGCCCCAGCATTTT TRBV7-8 few TRBJ1-5 NA
CAISDTSGSSTQYF TGTGCCATCAGTGACACTAGCGGGAGCAGTACGCAGTATTTT TRBV10-3 once TRBJ2-3 TRBD2
CASSFFRGENSPLHF TGTGCCAGCAGCTTCTTTAGGGGGGAGAATTCACCCCTCCACTTT TRBV7-2 NA TRBJ1-6 NA
CASSLLPSYEQYF TGTGCCAGCAGTCTCTTACCTTCCTACGAGCAGTACTTC TRBV12-3/TRBV12-4 few TRBJ2-7 NA
CASSYSRPGKDTEAFF TGTGCCAGCAGTTACTCGAGACCGGGGAAAGACACTGAAGCTTTCTTT TRBV6-5 few TRBJ1-1 NA
CASSIKGAMSGANVLTF TGTGCCAGTAGTATCAAGGGGGCGATGTCTGGGGCCAACGTCCTGACTTTC TRBV19 NA TRBJ2-6 TRBD1
CASSLDSDTQYF TGTGCCAGCAGCTTAGATTCTGATACGCAGTATTTT TRBV7-9 few TRBJ2-3 NA
CASSPQVLAGVLTYEQYF TGTGCCAGCAGTCCCCAGGTGCTGGCGGGGGTTCTGACCTACGAGCAGTACTTC TRBV28 NA TRBJ2-7 TRBD2